The rows below give T cell receptor beta chains drawn from one sample of a study of PD-L1 blockade in urothelial cancer. Generated by immunoSEQ multiplex PCR, the TCRdb table keeps only in-frame clones and is missing some. Found here are about 44,000 clones, roughly four fifths of them singletons; the top ten hold 3% to 3.5%. Sequenced here: PBMCs, sampled around atezolizumab (anti-PD-L1) treatment. Every receptor here comes from a man in his sixties or seventies with urothelial cancer. The CDR3 runs from the conserved cysteine through the conserved F or W. The D gene is left open where the match is weak. The listing skips clone size in some rows; elsewhere it reads once, few, many or a size class.

>NA|TRBJ1-1|TRBV30|NA
CAWIYPGRSEAFF
TGTGCCTGGATCTACCCCGGTCGGTCTGAAGCTTTCTTT
>TRBD1|TRBJ2-2|TRBV9|NA
CASSVSDRANTGELFF
TGTGCCAGCAGCGTTAGTGACAGGGCGAACACCGGGGAGCTGTTTTTT
>NA|TRBJ2-1|TRBV5-4|NA
CASSSDYTSYNEQFF
TGTGCCAGCAGCTCCGACTATACCTCCTACAATGAGCAGTTCTTC
>NA|TRBJ2-3|TRBV30|few
CAGDTTTQYF
TGTGCCGGGGACACTACAACGCAGTATTTT
>TRBD1|TRBJ1-2|TRBV5-1|NA
CASSFSGQGADGYTF
TGCGCCAGCAGCTTCTCGGGACAGGGGGCAGATGGCTACACCTTC
>TRBD1|TRBJ1-4|TRBV5-1|NA
CASSGQGALNEKLFF
TGCGCCAGCAGCGGACAGGGGGCTCTTAATGAAAAACTGTTTTTT
>NA|TRBJ2-7|TRBV14|NA
CASSQAAGPPSDEQYF
TGTGCCAGCAGCCAAGCGGCAGGTCCTCCGTCGGACGAGCAGTACTTC
>NA|TRBJ1-2|TRBV9|NA
CASSPRQSYYGYTF
TGTGCCAGCAGCCCCCGACAGTCTTACTATGGCTACACCTTC
>NA|TRBJ1-2|TRBV7-2|NA
CASSLPGSGRGYTF
TGTGCCAGCAGCCTGCCGGGGAGCGGCAGGGGCTACACCTTC
>NA|TRBJ2-5|TRBV5-1|NA
CASSPSGVKETQYF
TGCGCCAGCAGCCCATCAGGGGTTAAGGAGACCCAGTACTTC
>TRBD2|TRBJ2-1|TRBV7-7|NA
CASSLGTSGSEQFF
TGTGCCAGCAGCTTGGGCACTAGCGGGAGTGAGCAGTTCTTC
>NA|TRBJ1-2|TRBV10-3|NA
CAISDGEGANYGYTF
TGTGCCATCAGTGACGGGGAAGGAGCTAACTATGGCTACACCTTC
>TRBD1|TRBJ2-4|TRBV7-8|once
CASSSTTGTGVKKYF
TGTGCCAGCAGCTCAACGACCGGGACAGGGGTCAAGAAGTACTTC
>NA|TRBJ1-1|TRBV6-5|NA
CASSYRNIMNTEAFF
TGTGCCAGCAGTTACAGAAACATAATGAACACTGAAGCTTTCTTT
>NA|TRBJ2-7|TRBV19|NA
CASSIEAGNYEQYF
TGTGCCAGTAGTATAGAAGCAGGGAACTACGAGCAGTACTTC
>NA|TRBJ2-7|TRBV10-3|NA
CAISEVRGYEQYF
TGTGCCATCAGTGAGGTTAGGGGTTACGAGCAGTACTTC
>NA|TRBJ1-2|TRBV19|NA
CASSISVNYGYTF
TGTGCCAGTAGTATTTCTGTGAACTATGGCTACACCTTC
>TRBD1|TRBJ1-6|TRBV7-8|few
CASSSRDRSSSYNSPLHF
TGTGCCAGCAGCTCCCGGGACAGATCTAGCTCCTATAATTCACCCCTCCACTTT
>NA|TRBJ1-2|TRBV7-6|NA
CASSLVGHLYGYTF
TGTGCCAGCAGTCTAGTGGGACATCTCTATGGCTACACCTTC
>NA|TRBJ1-1|TRBV5-1|NA
CASAREGSGYTEAFF
TGCGCCAGTGCCAGGGAAGGATCTGGGTACACTGAAGCTTTCTTT
>TRBD1|TRBJ2-1|TRBV7-8|NA
CASSRDRAAQQFF
TGTGCCAGCAGCCGGGACAGGGCCGCCCAGCAGTTCTTC
>NA|TRBJ2-7|TRBV28|NA
CASSSSRQLYEQYF
TGTGCCAGCAGTTCCTCCAGACAACTCTACGAGCAGTACTTC
>NA|TRBJ2-7|TRBV19|NA
CASSMLGPYEQYF
TGTGCCAGTAGTATGCTTGGCCCCTACGAGCAGTACTTC
>TRBD2|TRBJ2-1|TRBV9|NA
CASSGGTSGGSSYNEQFF
TGTGCCAGCAGCGGCGGGACTAGCGGGGGGAGCTCCTACAATGAGCAGTTCTTC
>TRBD2|TRBJ2-3|TRBV5-1|NA
CASSTGGAEDTQYF
TGCGCCAGCAGCACGGGGGGGGCGGAAGATACGCAGTATTTT
>TRBD1|TRBJ1-1|TRBV27|NA
CASSLFSGTGGTEAFF
TGTGCCAGCAGTTTATTTTCCGGGACAGGGGGAACTGAAGCTTTCTTT
>NA|TRBJ2-7|TRBV20-1|NA
CSARIVYEQYF
TGCAGTGCTAGGATAGTTTACGAGCAGTACTTC
>TRBD2|TRBJ2-7|TRBV10-3|NA
CAISEASGEQYF
TGTGCCATCAGTGAGGCTAGCGGGGAGCAGTACTTC
>TRBD1|TRBJ2-5|TRBV30|few
CAWSARQGETQYF
TGTGCCTGGAGTGCCCGACAGGGAGAGACCCAGTACTTC
>NA|TRBJ1-1|TRBV2|NA
CASSEARPGPVTEAFF
TGTGCCAGCAGTGAAGCCAGGCCAGGTCCCGTCACTGAAGCTTTCTTT